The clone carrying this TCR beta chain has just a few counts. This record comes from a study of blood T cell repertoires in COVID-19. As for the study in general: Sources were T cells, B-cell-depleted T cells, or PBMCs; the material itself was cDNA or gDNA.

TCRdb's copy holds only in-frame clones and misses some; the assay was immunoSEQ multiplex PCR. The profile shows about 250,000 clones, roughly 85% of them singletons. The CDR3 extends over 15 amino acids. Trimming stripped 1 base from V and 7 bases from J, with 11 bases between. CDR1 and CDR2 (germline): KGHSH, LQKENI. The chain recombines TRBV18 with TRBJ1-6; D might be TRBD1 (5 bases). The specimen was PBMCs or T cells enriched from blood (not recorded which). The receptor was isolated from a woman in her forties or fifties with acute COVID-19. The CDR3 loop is CASSPQREGNSPLHF. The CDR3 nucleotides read TGTGCCAGCTCACCACAAAGGGAGGGGAATTCACCCCTCCACTTT.